What follows is one T cell receptor beta chain and its context. Its antigen is not identified. This specimen comes from a study of cytomegalovirus exposure and HLA in healthy donors. Study-wide findings and caveats: Beyond CMV serostatus, there was no information to go on about immune exposure. TCR beta chains numbering some 160 were designated cytomegalovirus-associated. TCR sequences were mostly rare, though some public TCRs occurred in many donors.

Trimming shortened V by 2 bases and J by 7 bases, and 19 bases separated the two germline ends. The germline CDR1 and CDR2 sequences are GTSNPN and SVGIG (reference sequence). The CDR3 has 15 amino acids. The PCR had 60 Vbeta and 13 Jbeta primers. Repertoires were generated with immunoSEQ multiplex PCR, while TCRdb's copy carries only in-frame clones and drops some. This sample yields over 90,000 clones, of which roughly 79% are seen a single time; 3.5% to 4.5% belongs to the top ten. Sequenced sample: PBMCs. V usage is TRBV30 and J usage is TRBJ2-3; perhaps TRBD2 as D (6 bases). This clonotype was sampled from a man aged 50 to 59 in good health and CMV-seropositive. CDR3 region: CAWSYVGLTLHTQYF. CDR3 DNA: TGTGCCTGGAGTTATGTGGGACTTACACTCCATACGCAGTATTTT.